This TCR beta chain is from a study of identical twins. Study results and caveats: While abundant cord blood beta clonotypes carried fewer insertions, memory repertoires showed no such pattern.

A universal primer binding site was introduced by template switching. The final cDNA contained unique molecular identifiers. TCRdb re-analysed the 5' RACE reads in MiXCR, keeping a single row per CDR3 protein. The sample has roughly 480,000 distinct CDR3 sequences; about 24% are singletons. This CDR3 has 14 amino acids. Looked up from germline, CDR1 is SGHAT and CDR2 is FQNNGV. Trimming at V came to 5 bases and at J to 7 bases, leaving 7 bases not matched to a gene. This clonotype was picked up a small number of times. Its antigen is as yet unknown. These data also formed part of another study, on T cells expressing NK-cell markers. That source notes: Source material for TCR beta repertoires consisted of sorted CD3+CD56+NKG2C+, CD3+CD56+NKG2C- and CD3+CD56-NKG2C+ T cells. HCMV specificity of the expanded NKG2C+ T cell clones stayed unclear.

The source material was CD4+ T cells sorted from blood. V is TRBV11-2 and J is TRBJ2-1; TRBD1 matches at 8 bases. The clonotype was recovered from a woman between 18 and 29 years old in good health. CDR3 sequence: CASSPNRGRNEQFF. The CDR3 region has the DNA TGTGCCAGCAGCCCCAACAGGGGGAGGAATGAGCAGTTCTTC.